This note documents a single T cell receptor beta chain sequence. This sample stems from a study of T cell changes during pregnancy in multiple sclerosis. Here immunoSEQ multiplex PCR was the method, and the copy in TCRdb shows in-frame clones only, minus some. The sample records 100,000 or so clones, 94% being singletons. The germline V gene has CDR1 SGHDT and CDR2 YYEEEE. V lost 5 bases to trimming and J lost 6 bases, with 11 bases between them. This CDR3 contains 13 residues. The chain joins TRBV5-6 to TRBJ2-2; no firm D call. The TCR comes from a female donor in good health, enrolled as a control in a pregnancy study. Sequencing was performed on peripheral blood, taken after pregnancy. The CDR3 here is CASSFLAAGELFF. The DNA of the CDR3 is TGTGCCAGCAGTTTCCTGGCCGCCGGGGAGCTGTTTTTT.